The 18 T cell receptor beta chains in this list originate from one sample, sequenced in a study of blood T cell repertoires in COVID-19. Generated by immunoSEQ multiplex PCR, the TCRdb table keeps only in-frame clones and is missing some. Of about 160,000 clones listed, about 86% are singletons. Source material: peripheral blood. Source of these receptors: a woman of 80 years or more with acute or convalescent COVID-19.

The rearrangement joins TRBV19 to TRBJ1-4; 7 bases map to TRBD1. The CDR3 is 13 amino acids. J gave up 7 bases and V 5 bases, and 4 bases lay outside the gene matches. Germline CDR1 is LNHDA and CDR2 is SQIVND (reference sequence). The CDR3 DNA sequence: TGTGCCAGTAGTCCAACAGGGGTTGAAAAACTGTTTTTT. Encoded protein: CASSPTGVEKLFF.

The chain recombines TRBV7-6 with TRBJ2-3, with D hard to call. The V gene's germline CDR1 is SGHVS and CDR2 FNYEAQ. The CDR3 extends over 12 amino acids. V gave up 3 bases and J gave up 2 bases, with 3 bases separating them. DNA of the CDR3: TGTGCCAGCAGCTTTAACACAGATACGCAGTATTTT. Translating gives CASSFNTDTQYF.

The chain links TRBV11-2 to TRBJ2-7, with D tentatively TRBD1 (5 bases). CDR1 and CDR2 from the germline V gene are SGHAT and FQNNGV. The CDR3 length is 15 residues. Trimming removed 4 bases at V and 4 bases at J, with 17 bases between. The CDR3 is CASSWQRGRGYEQYF. The CDR3 nucleotides read TGTGCCAGCAGCTGGCAAAGGGGAAGGGGATACGAGCAGTACTTC.

This chain uses TRBV25-1 with TRBJ2-5; 7 bases fit TRBD1. V dropped 3 bases and J dropped 3; count of bases not matched to a gene: 4. This CDR3 is built from 14 residues. Germline-derived CDR1 and CDR2 are MGHDK and SYGVNS. The CDR3 protein is CASSDLDREETQYF. CDR3 DNA sequence: TGTGCCAGCAGTGATCTCGACAGGGAAGAGACCCAGTACTTC.

V and J are TRBV6-5 and TRBJ2-7; 9 bases map to TRBD1. The CDR3 has 14 residues. With 7 bases clipped from V and 2 bases from J, the junction kept 6 bases outside the gene matches. The germline V gene encodes CDR1 MNHEY and CDR2 SVGAGI. CDR3 in DNA: TGTGCCAGCAAAATCGGGACAGGGACCTACGAGCAGTACTTC. This codes for CASKIGTGTYEQYF.

This clone was found a few times. The chain carries TRBV12-3 or TRBV12-4 and TRBJ2-1; D is ambiguous. The CDR3 length is 11 residues. Trimming took off 2 bases at V and 6 bases at J, with 2 bases between the two ends. CDR3 nucleotides: TGTGCCAGCAGTTTACTCAATGAGCAGTTCTTC. It codes for CASSLLNEQFF.

This clone was seen only a few times. The chain has TRBV13 and TRBJ1-4; D unclear. Trimming stripped 8 bases from V and 2 bases from J, with 15 bases between. This CDR3 comprises 15 residues. The germline V gene has CDR1 PRHDT and CDR2 FYEKMQ (reference sequence). The CDR3 loop reads CASALRDGTNEKLFF. The CDR3, as DNA: TGTGCCAGCGCCTTGAGGGATGGGACTAATGAAAAACTGTTTTTT.

This sequence joins TRBV28 and TRBJ1-2, with a tentative D call TRBD1 (6 bases). The V and J ends lost 6 bases and 5 bases respectively, with 10 bases between them. This CDR3 comprises 12 residues. CDR1 and CDR2 (germline): MDHEN, SYDVKM. The CDR3 here is CASRAGEYGYTF. The CDR3 DNA sequence: TGTGCCAGCAGGGCAGGGGAATATGGCTACACCTTC.

The CDR3 here is CASSKARGTGGQNYGYTF. The CDR3 DNA sequence: TGTGCCAGCAGCAAAGCGCGGGGGACAGGGGGCCAAAACTATGGCTACACCTTC. V gene TRBV21-1 combines with J gene TRBJ1-2; the table's TRBD1 call for D was not verified on the DNA. TRBV21-1 is flagged as a pseudogene. The CDR3 extends over 18 amino acids.

The V and J genes are TRBV27 and TRBJ1-1; no clear D gene. CDR1 MNHEY and CDR2 SMNVEV come from the germline V gene (reference sequence). Trimming pared 4 bases from V and 2 bases from J, leaving 11 bases between. CDR3 length equals 14 residues. CDR3 sequence (DNA): TGTGCCAGCAGTTATTCAGGCAGTAACACTGAAGCTTTCTTT. Translated: CASSYSGSNTEAFF.

The chain joins TRBV19 to TRBJ1-6, with D possibly TRBD1 on 5 matching bases. The germline V and J ends were trimmed by 5 bases and 7 bases, with 12 bases remaining between them. This CDR3 has 14 residues. Germline assignment: CDR1 LNHDA and CDR2 SQIVND (reference sequence). The CDR3 sequence is CASSAQGGNSPLHF. The CDR3 DNA reads as TGTGCCAGTAGTGCTCAGGGAGGCAATTCACCCCTCCACTTT.

The chain couples TRBV6-5 to TRBJ2-7, with D tentatively TRBD2 (5 bases). The CDR3 loop spans 14 amino acids. Germline-derived CDR1 and CDR2 are MNHEY and SVGAGI. V dropped 8 bases and J dropped 3 bases, with 17 bases sitting between them. For the CDR3, the DNA is TGTGCCAGCGGAAGTTACCACCGGGGCTACGAGCAGTACTTC. It specifies CASGSYHRGYEQYF.

The chain uses TRBV2 and TRBJ1-4; 9 bases are shared with TRBD1. Germline CDR1 is SNHLY and CDR2 is FYNNEI. V was pared by 10 bases and J by 4 bases, with 4 bases of the junction left unmatched. The CDR3 extends over 13 amino acids. CDR3 sequence: CANRQGGNEKLFF. CDR3 DNA: TGTGCCAACAGACAGGGGGGTAATGAAAAACTGTTTTTT.

The genes are TRBV19 and TRBJ1-2; the D gene is possibly TRBD1 (5 bases). Germline CDR1 is LNHDA and CDR2 is SQIVND (reference sequence). The CDR3 totals 15 residues. Between the trimmed V and J ends, which lost 4 bases and 3 bases, there was a span of 15 bases. The CDR3 nucleotides read TGTGCCAGTAGTAAGCGGGACGGACGCCACTATGGCTACACCTTC. As protein: CASSKRDGRHYGYTF.

The CDR3 sequence: CASSSRSTGELFF. The CDR3 nucleotides are TGTGCCAGCAGTAGCAGGTCCACAGGGGAGCTGTTTTTT. The rearrangement links TRBV6-5 to TRBJ2-2; D gene unclear. The CDR3 totals 13 residues. The germline V gene encodes CDR1 MNHEY and CDR2 SVGAGI. Trimming removed 5 bases from V and 8 bases from J, with 12 bases in between.

The chain combines TRBV4-2 with TRBJ1-1, with D maybe TRBD1 (6 bases). V shed 1 base and J shed 2 bases, with 8 bases lying between them. This CDR3 is built from 14 residues. In germline, CDR1 is LGHNA, CDR2 YNFKEQ. CDR3 sequence reads: CASSQGTANTEAFF. CDR3 DNA sequence: TGTGCCAGCAGCCAAGGGACAGCTAACACTGAAGCTTTCTTT.

The chain uses TRBV14 and TRBJ1-2, with 7 bases aligning to TRBD1. This CDR3 is built from 15 residues. Looked up from germline, CDR1 is SGHDN and CDR2 is FVKESK. J lost 4 bases, V lost 4 bases, and 9 bases had no gene match. The chain's CDR3 is CASSRTLQGSYGYTF. Here the CDR3 DNA reads TGTGCCAGCAGCCGGACCCTACAGGGGAGCTATGGCTACACCTTC.

The J gene is TRBJ2-1, the V gene TRBV7-2; 12 bases match TRBD2. The CDR3 has 15 amino acids. Germline CDR1 and CDR2: SGHTA and FQGNSA. The V and J ends lost 4 bases and 5 bases, in that order; junction bases with no gene match: 3. The CDR3 loop is CASSSLAGGNNEQFF. DNA for the CDR3: TGTGCCAGCAGCTCCCTAGCGGGGGGGAACAATGAGCAGTTCTTC. Complete variable domain (other parts from reference TRBV7-2 and TRBJ2-1): GAGVSQSPSNKVTEKGKDVELRCDPISGHTALYWYRQSLGQGLEFLIYFQGNSAPDKSGLPSDRFSAERTGGSVSTLTIQRTQQEDSAVYLCASSSLAGGNNEQFFGPGTRLTVL.